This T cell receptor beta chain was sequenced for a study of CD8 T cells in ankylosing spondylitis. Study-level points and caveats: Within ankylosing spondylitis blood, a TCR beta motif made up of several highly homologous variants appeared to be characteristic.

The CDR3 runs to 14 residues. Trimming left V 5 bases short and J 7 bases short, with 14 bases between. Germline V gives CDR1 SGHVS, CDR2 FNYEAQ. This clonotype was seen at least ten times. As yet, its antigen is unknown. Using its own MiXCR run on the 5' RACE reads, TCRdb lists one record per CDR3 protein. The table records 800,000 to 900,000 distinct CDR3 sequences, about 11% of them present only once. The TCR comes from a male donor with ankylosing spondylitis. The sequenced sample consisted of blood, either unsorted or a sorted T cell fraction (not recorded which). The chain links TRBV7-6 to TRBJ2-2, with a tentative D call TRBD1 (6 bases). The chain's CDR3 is CASSLTGSVGELFF. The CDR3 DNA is TGTGCCAGCAGCCTTACAGGGTCGGTCGGGGAGCTGTTTTTT.